This paragraph reports one T cell receptor beta chain. The data were taken from a study of blood T cell repertoires in COVID-19. Study as a whole: Acute and convalescent COVID-19 samples came from the United States, Italy and Spain. Sample material is recorded as cDNA or gDNA derived from T cells, B-cell-depleted T cells, or PBMCs.

Deletions cut 2 bases from V and 9 bases from J, with 11 bases between. The CDR3 totals 13 residues. Germline assignment: CDR1 MNHEY and CDR2 SVGAGI. Libraries were prepared by immunoSEQ multiplex PCR; TCRdb keeps only in-frame clonotypes and omits some of them. This table holds more than 250,000 clones, roughly 91% found once. This chain connects TRBV6-5 to TRBJ2-4; possibly TRBD1 for D (6 bases). The sequenced sample consisted of peripheral blood. This sequence originates from a man in his fifties with active or convalescent COVID-19. The CDR3 bases are TGTGCCAGCAGTTACAACAGGGTCAGCATTCAGTACTTC. Its protein is CASSYNRVSIQYF.